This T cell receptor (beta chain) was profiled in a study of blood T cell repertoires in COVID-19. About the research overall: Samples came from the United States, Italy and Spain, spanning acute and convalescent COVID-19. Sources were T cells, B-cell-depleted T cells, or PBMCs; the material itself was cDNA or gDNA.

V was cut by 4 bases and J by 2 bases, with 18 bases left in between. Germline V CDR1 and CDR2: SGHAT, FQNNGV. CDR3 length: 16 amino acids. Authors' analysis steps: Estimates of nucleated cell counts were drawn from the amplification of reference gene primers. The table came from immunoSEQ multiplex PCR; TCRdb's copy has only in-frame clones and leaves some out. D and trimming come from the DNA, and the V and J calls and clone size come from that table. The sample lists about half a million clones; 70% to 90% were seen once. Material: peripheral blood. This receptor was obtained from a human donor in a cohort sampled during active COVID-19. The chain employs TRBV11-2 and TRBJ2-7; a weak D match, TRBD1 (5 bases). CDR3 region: CASSSVGWGRPYEQYF. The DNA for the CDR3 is TGTGCCAGCAGCTCCGTAGGGTGGGGCCGTCCCTACGAGCAGTACTTC.